This T cell receptor beta chain derives from a study of control samples from healthy donors and cancer patients (TCRdb year 2020). For this chain, trimming is 1 base at the V end and 8 bases at the J end, and the number of junction bases without a gene match is 17. As encoded in the germline V gene, CDR1 is SGHAT while CDR2 is FQNNGV. The CDR3 runs 18 residues from the cysteine to the phenylalanine. Only CDR3 DNA remains: 54 bases, in frame from the first base. Remarks on this clone: Its antigen target is currently unknown. Within one base of it there is no much larger clone, and no base qualities were kept.

Receptors were amplified or captured by the immunoSEQ multiplex PCR assay. Not all clones reach the TCRdb copy of this immuneACCESS table, which keeps in-frame sequences only. Checked studies attribute under half of the gap to unresolved V genes and leave the rest unexplained. For this sample the table gives 130,000 or so clones, of which roughly 94% were detected only once. The ten largest clones capture around 13% of the sample. The sequence derives from a man in his forties or fifties in good health. Sequencing was carried out using blood. Here the chain combines TRBV11-2 and TRBJ2-1; 7 nucleotides in the junction match TRBD2. The CDR3 amino acid sequence is: CASSLGDWREPHTDEQFF. The nucleotide sequence reads as follows: TGTGCCAGCAGCTTAGGTGACTGGCGGGAGCCCCATACCGATGAGCAGTTCTTC.